These T cell receptor beta chains were read from a single sample in a study of blood T cell repertoires in COVID-19. Assay: immunoSEQ multiplex PCR; the TCRdb copy retains only in-frame clones and omits some. The sample yields 150,000 to 200,000 clones, more than 70% seen once. Sequenced input: peripheral blood. Receptor source: a man in his forties or fifties with active or convalescent COVID-19. Both conserved end residues are part of each CDR3. The D gene is left open where the match is weak. Only part of the rows carry a size: once, few, many, or a class if the clone is expanded.

D	size	V	J	DNA	CDR3
NA	NA	TRBV29-1	TRBJ1-1	TGCAGCGTTGTTACTGACAGGCACACTGAAGCTTTCTTT	CSVVTDRHTEAFF
NA	NA	TRBV29-1	TRBJ1-1	TGCGGAGCAGAGGGGGATACTGAAGCTTTCTTT	CGAEGDTEAFF
TRBD1	NA	TRBV5-1	TRBJ1-2	TGCGCCAGCAGCTTGGGTTGGTTGGGACAGGGGGCCTTTAATCTAGGACTAGATGGCTACACCTTC	CASSLGWLGQGAFNLGLDGYTF
TRBD1	NA	TRBV28	TRBJ1-2	TGTGCCAGCAGTTCGACAGGGGACTATGGCTACACCTTC	CASSSTGDYGYTF
NA	NA	TRBV4-1	TRBJ1-6	TGCGCCAGCAGCCGGCTAGGTGGGGAGGGATCACCCCTCCACTTT	CASSRLGGEGSPLHF
TRBD1	NA	TRBV6-5	TRBJ1-1	TGTGCCAGCAGTCCCAGGGGGCCTGCTGAAGCTTTCTTT	CASSPRGPAEAFF
NA	NA	TRBV2	TRBJ1-5	TGTGCCAGCAGTCCTACTGCGGGTAGCAATCAGCCCCAGCATTTT	CASSPTAGSNQPQHF
TRBD1	NA	TRBV7-9	TRBJ2-5	TGTGCCAGCAGCCCCTTAGTGACAGGGAACCAAGAGACCCAGTACTTC	CASSPLVTGNQETQYF
TRBD1	NA	TRBV7-2	TRBJ2-5	TGTGCCAGCAGGCCGTGGGGACAGGGTCTCGAGACCCAGTACTTC	CASRPWGQGLETQYF
NA	once	TRBV15	TRBJ2-1	TGTGCCACCAGCAGAGATAGCCGGGACAATGAGCAGTTCTTC	CATSRDSRDNEQFF
NA	NA	TRBV15	TRBJ1-5	TGTGCCACCAGCAGAGATAAACAGCCCCAGCATTTT	CATSRDKQPQHF
NA	NA	TRBV6-1	TRBJ1-3	TGTGCCAGCAGTGAACTGGGACTTCCCGGCTCTGGAAACACCATATATTTT	CASSELGLPGSGNTIYF
NA	NA	TRBV5-1	TRBJ1-6	TGCGCCAGCAGCTTGGACCTCGGGTCCTATAATTCACCCCTCCACTTT	CASSLDLGSYNSPLHF
NA	NA	TRBV5-1	TRBJ1-2	TGCGCCAGCAGCTTGTTAGACAACAGCTATGGCTACACCTTC	CASSLLDNSYGYTF
NA	few	TRBV4-2	TRBJ2-7	TGTGCCAGCAGCCAAGTCGCGCAGGAGGCCTACGAGCAGTACTTC	CASSQVAQEAYEQYF
NA	NA	TRBV9	TRBJ2-5	TGTGCCAGCAGCGTAGGCCCAGGGCGGGAGACCCAGTACTTC	CASSVGPGRETQYF
NA	once	TRBV5-4	TRBJ2-3	TGTGCCAGCAGCTTGGACGGAGCCACAGATACGCAGTATTTT	CASSLDGATDTQYF
NA	NA	TRBV27	TRBJ2-2	TGTGCCAGCAGTTTAATGGGGGGTCCGAACACCGGGGAGCTGTTTTTT	CASSLMGGPNTGELFF
NA	NA	TRBV6-2/TRBV6-3	TRBJ2-7	TGTGCCAGCAGTTACCCCCCGGCAGGAGGCTCCTACGAGCAGTACTTC	CASSYPPAGGSYEQYF
NA	NA	TRBV7-9	TRBJ1-2	TGTGCCAGCAGCTTAGACCGCGGGGAGGCTGGCTACACCTTC	CASSLDRGEAGYTF
NA	NA	TRBV24-1	TRBJ2-1	TGTGCCACCAGTGACCAGACTAGATCAGCCTCCTACAATGAGCAGTTCTTC	CATSDQTRSASYNEQFF
NA	few	TRBV14	TRBJ2-5	TGTGCCAGCAGCCAAGAGTGGGGCGGCCAAGAGACCCAGTACTTC	CASSQEWGGQETQYF
NA	NA	TRBV21-1	TRBJ2-5	TGTGCCAGCAGCGTCCAGACTCAAGAGACCCAGTACTTC	CASSVQTQETQYF
NA	NA	TRBV7-2	TRBJ2-7	TGTGCCAGCACCGGGACAAAAATGGCCTACGAGCAGTACTTC	CASTGTKMAYEQYF
NA	NA	TRBV6-5	TRBJ1-6	TGTGCCAGCAGTCGCCTACGGTCCAATTCACCCCTCCACTTT	CASSRLRSNSPLHF
TRBD2	NA	TRBV19	TRBJ2-1	TGTGCCAGTAGTATGGCGGGAGGCACCCGCCGTCGCGATGAGCAGTTCTTC	CASSMAGGTRRRDEQFF
NA	NA	TRBV2	TRBJ2-3	TGTGCCAGCAGTGATACGCTGGCGGCAGATACGCAGTATTTT	CASSDTLAADTQYF
TRBD1	once	TRBV7-2	TRBJ1-5	TGTGCCAGCAGCTTATCGGACAGGAACAATCAGCCCCAGCATTTT	CASSLSDRNNQPQHF
NA	NA	TRBV11-1	TRBJ2-1	TGTGCCAGCAGCAGTACAGGGCTTGTATTCTTC	CASSSTGLVFF
NA	NA	TRBV12-3/TRBV12-4	TRBJ1-5	TGTGCCAGCAGTTTAAGGGGTGACCAGCCCCAGCATTTT	CASSLRGDQPQHF
TRBD1	once	TRBV7-9	TRBJ1-2	TGTGCCAGCAGCTCGGGACAGGGGGAAGGTGGCTACACCTTC	CASSSGQGEGGYTF
NA	NA	TRBV24-1	TRBJ2-7	TGTGCCACCAGTGATGCGGGGGCAGCCGCCTACGAGCAGTACTTC	CATSDAGAAAYEQYF
NA	NA	TRBV19	TRBJ2-1	TGTGCCAGTAGTATGAGTGGTACTAATGAGCAGTTCTTC	CASSMSGTNEQFF